This is a list of T cell receptor beta chains from one sample in a study of metastatic and nonmetastatic thyroid tumors. TCRdb re-called clones via MiXCR from the PCR reads. The top ten clones hold about 9.9% of a sample with tens of thousands of clones, roughly a sixth of them seen once. Sequences were obtained from tumor tissue. These receptor sequences come from a female donor with papillary thyroid cancer or a benign thyroid nodule (not recorded which). Some clones in this sample may be carry-over from other donors' samples. The CDR3 runs from the conserved cysteine through the conserved F or W. A D gene is named only where the DNA matches it firmly. Size tells how often a clone was seen (once, few, many) or the class of an expanded clone, and some rows leave it out.

D gene,V gene,clone size,J gene,CDR3 protein,CDR3 DNA
-,TRBV7-2,many,TRBJ1-6,CASSWARRSLSLHF,TGTGCCAGCAGCTGGGCCAGGCGGAGTTTGTCCCTCCACTTT
-,TRBV20-1,many,TRBJ1-1,CSGLGHPDAEAFF,TGCAGTGGTCTGGGACACCCCGACGCTGAAGCTTTCTTT
TRBD1,TRBV5-6,-,TRBJ2-7,CASSLDRVRDF,TGTGCCAGCAGTTTGGACAGGGTAAGGGACTTC
TRBD1,TRBV6-5,many,TRBJ1-5,CASSYPRDRGSPIINQPQHF,TGTGCCAGCAGTTACCCCCGGGACAGGGGAAGTCCAATAATCAATCAGCCCCAGCATTTT
-,TRBV30,-,TRBJ1-3,CSFSPSGNTIYF,TGTTCATTTAGCCCCTCTGGAAACACCATATATTTT
-,TRBV11-2,many,TRBJ1-5,CASSLEQGTADSNQPQHF,TGTGCCAGCAGCTTAGAACAGGGCACAGCTGATAGCAATCAGCCCCAGCATTTT
-,TRBV5-1,medium-sized,TRBJ2-3,CASSLEGRYTDTQYF,TGCGCCAGCAGCTTGGAGGGACGGTACACAGATACGCAGTATTTT
-,TRBV15,many,TRBJ2-3,CATSRDLPTDTQYF,TGTGCCACCAGCAGAGATCTACCCACAGATACGCAGTATTTT
-,TRBV6-5,-,TRBJ1-1,CASSYSRPGGGRASF,TGTGCCAGCAGTTACTCGCGGCCAGGTGGGGGGAGGGCTTCCTTT
TRBD1,TRBV29-1,many,TRBJ2-7,CSVVRTGGTYEQYF,TGCAGCGTTGTGAGGACAGGGGGAACCTACGAGCAGTACTTC
-,TRBV2,many,TRBJ1-1,CASSESWEIGGAFF,TGTGCCAGCAGTGAGTCGTGGGAGATCGGAGGAGCTTTCTTT
-,TRBV5-5,many,TRBJ1-3,CASSVELNSGNTIYF,TGTGCCAGCAGCGTCGAGTTAAACTCTGGAAACACCATATATTTT
-,TRBV10-3,many,TRBJ2-2,CAISGGGEGGELFF,TGTGCCATCAGTGGTGGCGGGGAAGGCGGGGAGCTGTTTTTT
-,TRBV20-1,many,TRBJ2-1,CSAPMRSPDEQFF,TGCAGTGCCCCGATGAGGAGTCCCGATGAGCAGTTCTTC
TRBD1,TRBV18,many,TRBJ2-2,CASSPPYGTDSTGELFF,TGTGCCAGCTCACCACCTTACGGGACAGACTCTACCGGGGAGCTGTTTTTT
-,TRBV10-2,many,TRBJ2-2,CASSPRDPNTGELFF,TGCGCCAGCAGTCCCCGGGACCCCAACACCGGGGAGCTGTTTTTT
-,TRBV11-2,many,TRBJ2-7,CASSLVGGVEQYF,TGTGCCAGCAGCTTAGTCGGAGGGGTCGAGCAGTACTTC
-,TRBV11-2,many,TRBJ2-7,CASSFPGDAYEQYF,TGTGCCAGCAGCTTCCCGGGAGACGCCTACGAGCAGTACTTC
-,TRBV6-1,many,TRBJ1-4,CASGGGVTSEKLFF,TGTGCCAGCGGGGGGGGGGTCACAAGTGAAAAACTGTTTTTT
TRBD2,TRBV11-2,many,TRBJ2-5,CASSPRGGRQETQYF,TGTGCCAGCAGCCCCCGGGGAGGGAGGCAAGAGACCCAGTACTTC
-,TRBV6-2/TRBV6-3,once,TRBJ2-5,CASSYSMTGGAQRRWTQYF,TGTGCCAGCAGTTACTCGATGACTGGGGGGGCACAGCGGCGTTGGACCCAGTACTTT
TRBD2,TRBV4-1,-,TRBJ2-7,CASSQDPLAGVYEQYF,TGCGCCAGCAGCCAGGATCCCCTAGCGGGAGTATACGAGCAGTACTTC
TRBD2,TRBV2,-,TRBJ2-7,CASPPVLARPGYEQYF,TGTGCCAGCCCCCCGGTACTAGCGAGACCAGGCTACGAGCAGTACTTC
TRBD1,TRBV6-1,many,TRBJ1-1,CASFSGTGVLWTEAFF,TGTGCCAGCTTTTCCGGGACAGGGGTTTTGTGGACTGAAGCTTTCTTT
TRBD1,TRBV28,many,TRBJ1-5,CASRGQKSSNQPQHF,TGTGCCAGCAGGGGACAGAAGAGCAGCAATCAGCCCCAGCATTTT
-,TRBV6-1,many,TRBJ2-3,CASSSGGLRHTDTQYF,TGTGCCAGCAGTTCCGGGGGACTTCGTCACACAGATACGCAGTATTTT
TRBD1,TRBV2,-,TRBJ2-7,CASSLVVTGGAEQYF,TGTGCCAGCAGCCTGGTGGTGACAGGGGGCGCCGAGCAGTACTTC
-,TRBV30,-,TRBJ1-3,CAWSPGLSGNTIYF,TGTGCCTGGAGTCCCGGTTTATCGGGAAACACCATATATTTT
TRBD1,TRBV7-2,many,TRBJ2-4,CASSPDRGADIQYF,TGTGCCAGCAGCCCGGACAGGGGGGCAGACATTCAGTACTTC
-,TRBV6-5,few,TRBJ1-2,CASSYFTGGNYGYTF,TGTGCCAGCAGTTATTTTACAGGTGGTAACTATGGCTACACCTTC
TRBD1,TRBV4-1,many,TRBJ1-2,CASSQDGQGMRGYTF,TGCGCCAGCAGCCAAGATGGACAGGGAATGCGGGGCTACACCTTC
-,TRBV6-5,many,TRBJ2-7,CASSYSGTAYEQYF,TGTGCCAGCAGTTACTCCGGGACGGCCTACGAGCAGTACTTC
TRBD1,TRBV2,many,TRBJ1-4,CASSVPRTGRDEKLFF,TGTGCCAGCAGTGTACCTAGGACAGGGCGGGATGAAAAACTGTTTTTT
TRBD1,TRBV5-1,many,TRBJ1-1,CASSLTGETNTEAFF,TGCGCCAGCAGCCTTACAGGGGAAACGAACACTGAAGCTTTCTTT
TRBD2,TRBV5-4,many,TRBJ2-3,CASSLRGRAWATDTQYF,TGTGCCAGCAGCTTGCGCGGGAGGGCGTGGGCGACAGATACGCAGTATTTT
-,TRBV20-1,many,TRBJ1-1,CSARNRVMNTEAFF,TGCAGTGCAAGAAACAGGGTCATGAACACTGAAGCTTTCTTT
TRBD1,TRBV11-3,many,TRBJ2-7,CASSLEQGTSYEQYF,TGTGCCAGCAGCTTAGAACAGGGGACCTCCTACGAGCAGTACTTC
-,TRBV15,many,TRBJ2-3,CATSSISGSGYF,TGTGCCACCAGCAGTATATCGGGGTCGGGGTATTTT
-,TRBV12-3/TRBV12-4,medium-sized,TRBJ2-7,CASSPGFHEQYF,TGTGCCAGCAGTCCAGGGTTCCACGAGCAGTACTTC
TRBD1,TRBV30,many,TRBJ1-2,CAWSRTGQGARGYTF,TGTGCCTGGAGCCGCACGGGACAGGGGGCTCGTGGCTACACCTTC
TRBD1,TRBV10-1,many,TRBJ2-1,CASSGGTGMNEQFF,TGCGCCAGCAGTGGAGGGACAGGGATGAATGAGCAGTTCTTC
TRBD2,TRBV10-1,many,TRBJ2-3,CASSDALSGEDTQYF,TGCGCCAGCAGTGATGCCCTCAGCGGGGAAGATACGCAGTATTTT
TRBD1,TRBV12-3/TRBV12-4,many,TRBJ1-4,CASTPGQPPLFF,TGTGCCAGCACTCCGGGACAGCCACCACTGTTTTTT
-,TRBV11-2,many,TRBJ2-7,CASSRSFVGSVGEQYF,TGTGCCAGCAGCCGGTCCTTTGTGGGAAGTGTAGGCGAGCAGTACTTC
TRBD1,TRBV2,many,TRBJ2-2,CASRGTANTGELFF,TGTGCCAGCAGGGGGACAGCGAACACCGGGGAGCTGTTTTTT
TRBD2,TRBV6-1,many,TRBJ2-5,CASRSPSGTGTQYF,TGTGCCAGCAGATCCCCTAGCGGGACGGGGACCCAGTACTTC
TRBD2,TRBV25-1,many,TRBJ2-3,CASSDGPAGALGADTQYF,TGTGCCAGCAGTGACGGCCCAGCGGGAGCATTGGGGGCAGATACGCAGTATTTT